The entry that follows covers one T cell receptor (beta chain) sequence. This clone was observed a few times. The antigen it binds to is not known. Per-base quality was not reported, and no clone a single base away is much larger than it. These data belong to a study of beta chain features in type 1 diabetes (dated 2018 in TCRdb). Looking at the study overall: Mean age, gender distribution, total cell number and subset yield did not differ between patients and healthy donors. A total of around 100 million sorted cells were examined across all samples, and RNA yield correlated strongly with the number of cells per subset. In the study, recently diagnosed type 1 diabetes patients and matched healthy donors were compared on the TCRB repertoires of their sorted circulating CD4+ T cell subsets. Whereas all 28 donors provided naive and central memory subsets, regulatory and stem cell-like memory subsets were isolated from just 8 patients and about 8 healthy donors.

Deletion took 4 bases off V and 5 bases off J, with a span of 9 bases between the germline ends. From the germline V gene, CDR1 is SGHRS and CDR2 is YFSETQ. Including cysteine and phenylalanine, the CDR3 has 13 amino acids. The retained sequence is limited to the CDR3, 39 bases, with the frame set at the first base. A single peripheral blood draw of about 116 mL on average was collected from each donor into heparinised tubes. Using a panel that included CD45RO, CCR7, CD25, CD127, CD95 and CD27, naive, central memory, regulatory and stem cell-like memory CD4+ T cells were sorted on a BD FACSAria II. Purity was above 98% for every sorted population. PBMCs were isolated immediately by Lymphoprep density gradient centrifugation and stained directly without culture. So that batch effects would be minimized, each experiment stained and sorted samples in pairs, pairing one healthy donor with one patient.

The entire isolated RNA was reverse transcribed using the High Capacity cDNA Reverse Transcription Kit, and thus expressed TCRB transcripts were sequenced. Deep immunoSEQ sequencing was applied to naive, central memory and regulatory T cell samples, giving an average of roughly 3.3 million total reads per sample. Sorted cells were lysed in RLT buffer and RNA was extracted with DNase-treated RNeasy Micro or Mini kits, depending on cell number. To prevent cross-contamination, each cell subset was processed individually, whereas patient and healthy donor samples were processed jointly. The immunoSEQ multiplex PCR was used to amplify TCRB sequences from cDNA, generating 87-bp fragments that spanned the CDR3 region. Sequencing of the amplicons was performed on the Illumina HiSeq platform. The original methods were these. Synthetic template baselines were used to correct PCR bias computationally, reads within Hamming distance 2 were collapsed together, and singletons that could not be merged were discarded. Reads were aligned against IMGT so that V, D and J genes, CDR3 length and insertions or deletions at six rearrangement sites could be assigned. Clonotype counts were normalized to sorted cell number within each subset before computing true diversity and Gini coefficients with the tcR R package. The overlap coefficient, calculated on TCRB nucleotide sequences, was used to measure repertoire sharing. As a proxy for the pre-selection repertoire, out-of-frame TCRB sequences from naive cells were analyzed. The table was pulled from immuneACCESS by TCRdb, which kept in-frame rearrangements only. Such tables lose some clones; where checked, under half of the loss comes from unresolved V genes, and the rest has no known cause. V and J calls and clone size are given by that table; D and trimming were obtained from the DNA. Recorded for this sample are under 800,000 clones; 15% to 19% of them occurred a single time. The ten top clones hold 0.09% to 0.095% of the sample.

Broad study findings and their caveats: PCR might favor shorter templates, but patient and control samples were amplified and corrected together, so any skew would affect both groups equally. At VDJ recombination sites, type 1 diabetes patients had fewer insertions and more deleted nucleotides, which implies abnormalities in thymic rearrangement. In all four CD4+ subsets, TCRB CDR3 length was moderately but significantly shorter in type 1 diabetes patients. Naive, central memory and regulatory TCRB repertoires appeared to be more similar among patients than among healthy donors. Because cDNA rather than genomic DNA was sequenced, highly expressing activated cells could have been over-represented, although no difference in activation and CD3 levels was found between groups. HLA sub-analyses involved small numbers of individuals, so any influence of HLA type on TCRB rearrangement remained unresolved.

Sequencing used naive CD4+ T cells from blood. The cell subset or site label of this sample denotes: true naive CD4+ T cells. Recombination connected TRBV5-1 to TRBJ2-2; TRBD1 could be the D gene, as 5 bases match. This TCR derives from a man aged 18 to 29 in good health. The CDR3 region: CASSPGKTGELFF. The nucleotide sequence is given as TGCGCCAGCAGCCCAGGGAAGACCGGGGAGCTGTTTTTT.